This T cell receptor (beta chain) emerged from a study of monozygotic twins with inflammatory bowel disease. The CDR3 spans 15 residues. Germline assignment: CDR1 SQVTM and CDR2 ANQGSEA. The cDNA of both the TCRalpha and TCRbeta chains was subjected to two nested PCRs of approximately 16 and 10 cycles. TCRdb re-called the 5' RACE reads; every CDR3 protein appears as one record, without DNA. Recorded for this sample: fewer than 350,000 distinct CDR3 sequences. The chain has TRBV29-1 and TRBJ2-1; with no DNA, the TCRdb D assignment of TRBD1 cannot be verified. This TCR derives from a human donor with ulcerative colitis or Crohn's disease, or a healthy co-twin of an affected twin (not recorded which). Sequencing used blood. The CDR3 protein is CSVYQGGTGNNEQFF.